These T cell receptor beta chains were read from a single sample in a study of graft-versus-host responses after intestinal transplantation. These receptors have no identified antigens. Data came from immunoSEQ multiplex PCR; TCRdb stores just in-frame clones and leaves some out. Altogether about 98,000 clones are present, over 80% being singletons, with the ten largest covering approximately 17%. This specimen consisted of unstimulated CD8+ T cells sorted from spleen or lymph node cells, obtained before intestinal transplant. The receptors derive from a human donor who received an intestinal transplant. CDR3s include the opening cysteine and the closing phenylalanine or tryptophan. A D gene is named only where the DNA matches it firmly. Part of the rows lack a size; the others show once, few, many or a class for expanded clones.

j_gene: TRBJ2-7; v_gene: TRBV4-1; d_gene: TRBD1; len: 14; abundance: few; CDR3nt: TGCGCCAGCAGCCAAGGACAGGGCTTCTACGAGCAGTACTTC; CDR3aa: CASSQGQGFYEQYF
j_gene: TRBJ2-3; v_gene: TRBV11-2; d_gene: .; len: 15; abundance: .; CDR3nt: TGTGCCAGCAGCAGGATAGGACGCTGGACAGATACGCAGTATTTT; CDR3aa: CASSRIGRWTDTQYF
j_gene: TRBJ1-1; v_gene: TRBV5-1; d_gene: .; len: 14; abundance: .; CDR3nt: TGCGCCAGCAGCTCTTCGGGGGAGAACACTGAAGCTTTCTTT; CDR3aa: CASSSSGENTEAFF
j_gene: TRBJ1-2; v_gene: TRBV28; d_gene: .; len: 14; abundance: .; CDR3nt: TGTGCCAGCAGTCCCGGACGGAATGACTATGGCTACACCTTC; CDR3aa: CASSPGRNDYGYTF
j_gene: TRBJ1-2; v_gene: TRBV6-6; d_gene: .; len: 14; abundance: .; CDR3nt: TGTGCCAGCAGTTACTTTGGGGGAAACTATGGCTACACCTTC; CDR3aa: CASSYFGGNYGYTF
j_gene: TRBJ1-1; v_gene: TRBV19; d_gene: .; len: 13; abundance: once; CDR3nt: TGTGCCAGTAGTATATCGGGGAACACTGAAGCTTTCTTT; CDR3aa: CASSISGNTEAFF
j_gene: TRBJ2-3; v_gene: TRBV6-4; d_gene: TRBD2; len: 15; abundance: .; CDR3nt: TGTGCCAGCAGTGTACTAGCGGGGGGCACAGATACGCAGTATTTT; CDR3aa: CASSVLAGGTDTQYF
j_gene: TRBJ2-7; v_gene: TRBV4-2; d_gene: .; len: 13; abundance: .; CDR3nt: TGTGCCAGCAGCCAAGATGGCGCCATAGAGCAGTACTTC; CDR3aa: CASSQDGAIEQYF
j_gene: TRBJ2-7; v_gene: TRBV29-1; d_gene: .; len: 11; abundance: .; CDR3nt: TGCAGCTTCAGGGATGTGGGCGAGCAGTACTTC; CDR3aa: CSFRDVGEQYF
j_gene: TRBJ1-2; v_gene: TRBV13; d_gene: .; len: 14; abundance: .; CDR3nt: TGTGCCAGCAGCTTAGATATTTCCTACTATGGCTACACCTTC; CDR3aa: CASSLDISYYGYTF
j_gene: TRBJ1-1; v_gene: TRBV6-4; d_gene: .; len: 14; abundance: .; CDR3nt: TGTGCCTCAAGGGACTCGATGTCGAACACTGAAGCTTTCTTT; CDR3aa: CASRDSMSNTEAFF
j_gene: TRBJ2-5; v_gene: TRBV13; d_gene: .; len: 15; abundance: .; CDR3nt: TGTGCCAGCAGCTTAGCGGGGGACCCCCAAGAGACCCAGTACTTC; CDR3aa: CASSLAGDPQETQYF
j_gene: TRBJ2-1; v_gene: TRBV27; d_gene: TRBD1; len: 17; abundance: .; CDR3nt: TGTGCCAGCAGTTTAACCCGACAGGGGGAGATGTTCGATGAGCAGTTCTTC; CDR3aa: CASSLTRQGEMFDEQFF
j_gene: TRBJ2-7; v_gene: TRBV5-1; d_gene: .; len: 13; abundance: .; CDR3nt: TGCGCCAGCAACGAGGGAGTCGGGTACGAGCAGTACTTC; CDR3aa: CASNEGVGYEQYF
j_gene: TRBJ2-7; v_gene: TRBV7-9; d_gene: TRBD1; len: 15; abundance: .; CDR3nt: TGTGCCAGCAGCTTCCCAGGACAGGGCGGCTGGGAGCAGTACTTC; CDR3aa: CASSFPGQGGWEQYF
j_gene: TRBJ2-7; v_gene: TRBV4-1; d_gene: .; len: 17; abundance: .; CDR3nt: TGCGCCAGCAGCCAATCCCCATCAGACCTGGTGGGCTACGAGCAGTACTTC; CDR3aa: CASSQSPSDLVGYEQYF
j_gene: TRBJ2-7; v_gene: TRBV2; d_gene: .; len: 11; abundance: .; CDR3nt: TGTGCCAGCAGTGCGAACTACGAGCAGTACTTC; CDR3aa: CASSANYEQYF
j_gene: TRBJ1-5; v_gene: TRBV21-1; d_gene: .; len: 15; abundance: .; CDR3nt: TGTGCCAGCAGCGAGCAAATACTTTTTAATCAGCCCCAGCATTTT; CDR3aa: CASSEQILFNQPQHF
j_gene: TRBJ2-7; v_gene: TRBV6-6; d_gene: .; len: 14; abundance: .; CDR3nt: TGTGCCAGCAGCCCTTGGTTTCCGAGCTACGAGCAGTACTTC; CDR3aa: CASSPWFPSYEQYF
j_gene: TRBJ2-3; v_gene: TRBV10-3; d_gene: TRBD2; len: 19; abundance: .; CDR3nt: TGTGCCATCAGTGAGACCGCTAGCGGGAGGGCCCCTTGGGGAGATACGCAGTATTTT; CDR3aa: CAISETASGRAPWGDTQYF
j_gene: TRBJ1-1; v_gene: TRBV19; d_gene: .; len: 15; abundance: .; CDR3nt: TGTGCCAGTAGTATTCAATCGGGGGTGAGGACTGAAGCTTTCTTT; CDR3aa: CASSIQSGVRTEAFF
j_gene: TRBJ1-5; v_gene: TRBV4-1; d_gene: .; len: 17; abundance: .; CDR3nt: TGCGCCAGCAGCCAATACGGGGGGACGGAGGGCAATCAGCCCCAGCATTTT; CDR3aa: CASSQYGGTEGNQPQHF
j_gene: TRBJ2-7; v_gene: TRBV5-8; d_gene: .; len: 12; abundance: .; CDR3nt: TGTGCCAGCAGCTTGCCGAGCTACGAGCAGTACTTC; CDR3aa: CASSLPSYEQYF
j_gene: TRBJ1-6; v_gene: TRBV27; d_gene: .; len: 17; abundance: once; CDR3nt: TGTGCCAGCAGTGCCTGGACAGTTTGGCCGTATAATTCACCCCTCCACTTT; CDR3aa: CASSAWTVWPYNSPLHF
j_gene: TRBJ1-2; v_gene: TRBV28; d_gene: .; len: 17; abundance: .; CDR3nt: TGTGCCAGCAGTCCCCTTCGGGGGCAACTCCTAAACTATGGCTACACCTTC; CDR3aa: CASSPLRGQLLNYGYTF
j_gene: TRBJ1-2; v_gene: TRBV9; d_gene: TRBD1; len: 15; abundance: .; CDR3nt: TGTGCCAGCAGCGTATGGACAGGGTTGAACTATGGCTACACCTTC; CDR3aa: CASSVWTGLNYGYTF
j_gene: TRBJ2-7; v_gene: TRBV19; d_gene: .; len: 15; abundance: once; CDR3nt: TGTGCCAGTAGCCAAAGCCCGACAGAAACCTACGAGCAGTACTTC; CDR3aa: CASSQSPTETYEQYF
j_gene: TRBJ1-1; v_gene: TRBV9; d_gene: .; len: 14; abundance: .; CDR3nt: TGTGCCAGCAGCCCCGGAGGGGGGAACACTGAAGCTTTCTTT; CDR3aa: CASSPGGGNTEAFF
j_gene: TRBJ1-3; v_gene: TRBV5-1; d_gene: .; len: 14; abundance: .; CDR3nt: TGCGCCAGCAGAGAGACTCAAACAGGAAACACCATATATTTT; CDR3aa: CASRETQTGNTIYF
j_gene: TRBJ2-5; v_gene: TRBV11-2; d_gene: TRBD1; len: 15; abundance: .; CDR3nt: TGTGCCAGCAGCTTAGAAGGGACAGGGCGAGAGACCCAGTACTTC; CDR3aa: CASSLEGTGRETQYF
j_gene: TRBJ2-5; v_gene: TRBV9; d_gene: TRBD2; len: 18; abundance: .; CDR3nt: TGTGCCAGCAGCGCCCACGTGGGACTAGCGGGAGGGCAAGAGACCCAGTACTTC; CDR3aa: CASSAHVGLAGGQETQYF
j_gene: TRBJ2-5; v_gene: TRBV2; d_gene: .; len: 15; abundance: .; CDR3nt: TGTGCCAGCAGTGAAGGTGCAGGGTGGCAAGAGACCCAGTACTTC; CDR3aa: CASSEGAGWQETQYF
j_gene: TRBJ2-1; v_gene: TRBV27; d_gene: .; len: 14; abundance: .; CDR3nt: TGTGCCAGCAGTTTTAGGGGGACGGACAATGAGCAGTTCTTC; CDR3aa: CASSFRGTDNEQFF
j_gene: TRBJ1-2; v_gene: TRBV9; d_gene: .; len: 11; abundance: .; CDR3nt: TGTGCCTCACGAAGGGGGGATGGCTACACCTTC; CDR3aa: CASRRGDGYTF
j_gene: TRBJ2-7; v_gene: TRBV7-7; d_gene: TRBD1; len: 14; abundance: .; CDR3nt: TGTGCCAGCAGCTTAGGGACAGGGTCCTACGAGCAGTACTTC; CDR3aa: CASSLGTGSYEQYF
j_gene: TRBJ1-2; v_gene: TRBV28; d_gene: .; len: 12; abundance: once; CDR3nt: TGTGCCCCCCGCGGAGGAAACTATGGCTACACCTTC; CDR3aa: CAPRGGNYGYTF
j_gene: TRBJ1-1; v_gene: TRBV10-3; d_gene: .; len: 15; abundance: .; CDR3nt: TGTGCCGGCGCTGCGGGACACAGGGACTCCACTGAAGCTTTCTTT; CDR3aa: CAGAAGHRDSTEAFF
j_gene: TRBJ2-2; v_gene: TRBV4-1; d_gene: TRBD2; len: 17; abundance: .; CDR3nt: TGCGCCAGCAGCCCAAGTTATAGCGGGGTCCACACCGGGGAGCTGTTTTTT; CDR3aa: CASSPSYSGVHTGELFF
j_gene: TRBJ2-7; v_gene: TRBV6-5; d_gene: .; len: 15; abundance: .; CDR3nt: TGTGCCAGCAGTTACTGGCGGGAAAGCTCCTACGAGCAGTACTTC; CDR3aa: CASSYWRESSYEQYF
j_gene: TRBJ2-7; v_gene: TRBV7-9; d_gene: .; len: 14; abundance: .; CDR3nt: TGTGCCAGCAGCTTAGTCGACATGGGCTACGAGCAGTACTTC; CDR3aa: CASSLVDMGYEQYF
j_gene: TRBJ2-7; v_gene: TRBV19; d_gene: .; len: 16; abundance: .; CDR3nt: TGTGCCAGTAGTATAGATCTATACAGGGCAATATACGAGCAGTACTTC; CDR3aa: CASSIDLYRAIYEQYF
j_gene: TRBJ2-7; v_gene: TRBV7-9; d_gene: TRBD1; len: 17; abundance: .; CDR3nt: TGTGCCAGCAGCTCCCGGGACAGGGAGGGTACTGGCTACGAGCAGTACTTC; CDR3aa: CASSSRDREGTGYEQYF
j_gene: TRBJ2-7; v_gene: TRBV6-6; d_gene: .; len: 13; abundance: .; CDR3nt: TGTGCCAGCACCCCTCGAAGCTCCTACGAGCAGTACTTC; CDR3aa: CASTPRSSYEQYF
j_gene: TRBJ2-5; v_gene: TRBV6-5; d_gene: .; len: 15; abundance: .; CDR3nt: TGTGCCAGCAGTGGGACGGGACTGCACCAAGAGACCCAGTACTTC; CDR3aa: CASSGTGLHQETQYF
j_gene: TRBJ1-6; v_gene: TRBV7-2; d_gene: .; len: 15; abundance: .; CDR3nt: TGTGCCAGCAGCTTAAAAGCCTTGAGAAATTCACCCCTCCACTTT; CDR3aa: CASSLKALRNSPLHF
j_gene: TRBJ2-7; v_gene: TRBV2; d_gene: TRBD2; len: 13; abundance: .; CDR3nt: TGTGCCAGCAAGGGACTAGCGGAATACGAGCAGTACTTC; CDR3aa: CASKGLAEYEQYF
j_gene: TRBJ2-1; v_gene: TRBV5-1; d_gene: .; len: 16; abundance: .; CDR3nt: TGCGCCAGCAGCTCCCCGAGGGGGGAGCGACACAATGAGCAGTTCTTC; CDR3aa: CASSSPRGERHNEQFF
j_gene: TRBJ2-7; v_gene: TRBV6-5; d_gene: .; len: 12; abundance: .; CDR3nt: TGTGCCAGCAGACTGGGCCCCTACGAGCAGTACTTC; CDR3aa: CASRLGPYEQYF
j_gene: TRBJ2-3; v_gene: TRBV30; d_gene: TRBD2; len: 14; abundance: .; CDR3nt: TGTGCCTGGAGTGGGACTAGCGGCACAGATACGCAGTATTTT; CDR3aa: CAWSGTSGTDTQYF
j_gene: TRBJ2-7; v_gene: TRBV6-1; d_gene: .; len: 14; abundance: .; CDR3nt: TGTGCCACCGCCCCTGCCAGTGGCCCCTACGAGCAGTACTTC; CDR3aa: CATAPASGPYEQYF
j_gene: TRBJ2-2; v_gene: TRBV29-1; d_gene: .; len: 12; abundance: .; CDR3nt: TGCAGCGTTGACAGGGATACCGGGGAGCTGTTTTTT; CDR3aa: CSVDRDTGELFF
j_gene: TRBJ1-2; v_gene: TRBV15; d_gene: .; len: 13; abundance: .; CDR3nt: TGTGCCACCAGCAGCCCGGGTAACTATGGCTACACCTTC; CDR3aa: CATSSPGNYGYTF
j_gene: TRBJ1-5; v_gene: TRBV7-2; d_gene: .; len: 15; abundance: few; CDR3nt: TGTGCCAGCAGCTTAGGGACGGCCACCAATCAGCCCCAGCATTTT; CDR3aa: CASSLGTATNQPQHF
j_gene: TRBJ2-2; v_gene: TRBV29-1; d_gene: .; len: 13; abundance: .; CDR3nt: TGCAGCGTTGGCCCTACCGACACCGGGGAGCTGTTTTTT; CDR3aa: CSVGPTDTGELFF
j_gene: TRBJ2-3; v_gene: TRBV2; d_gene: .; len: 13; abundance: .; CDR3nt: TGTGCCAGCAGTGCCCTAGCGCAAGATACGCAGTATTTT; CDR3aa: CASSALAQDTQYF
j_gene: TRBJ2-1; v_gene: TRBV9; d_gene: TRBD2; len: 16; abundance: .; CDR3nt: TGTGCCAGCAGCTCCCAAGCGGGAGGATGGAACAATGAGCAGTTCTTC; CDR3aa: CASSSQAGGWNNEQFF